The TCR beta chain under discussion was sequenced for a study of human T cells and chemical hapten exposure. General study results and limits: TCRs exceeding 1 in 1000 frequency stayed unchanged with DPC sensitization. There was alopecia in the donors, so their immune response may differ from that of healthy people.

TCRdb called the RACE reads again in MiXCR, with one record for every CDR3 protein. The sample consists of over 70,000 distinct CDR3 sequences, roughly 12% of them appearing once. Germline assignment: CDR1 SGHRS and CDR2 YFSETQ. The CDR3 contains 15 residues. V shed 0 bases and J shed 1 base, with 11 bases lying between them. Time point specified: patch test 2, 6 weeks after DPC sensitization. Treatment noted: therapeutic diphenylcyclopropenone sensitization with weekly scalp DPC. This clonotype has at least ten counts. Its target is unknown. This sequence originates from a man between 18 and 29 years old with alopecia areata. Some clones in this sample may be carry-over from other donors' samples. The V gene is TRBV5-1, the J gene TRBJ2-7; tentatively, D is TRBD1 (6 bases). The source was whole blood, collected in connection with sensitization to the hapten diphenylcyclopropenone (DPC). CDR3 amino acids: CASSLGATGSYEQYF. The CDR3 DNA sequence: TGCGCCAGCAGCTTGGGGGCGACAGGATCCTACGAGCAGTACTTC.